This TCR beta chain comes out of a study of T cells expressing NK-cell markers. The overall study: Source material for TCR beta repertoires consisted of sorted CD3+CD56+NKG2C+, CD3+CD56+NKG2C- and CD3+CD56-NKG2C+ T cells. Within the sequenced cohort of eight donors, seven exhibited HCMV seropositivity and one was seronegative. Study-wide results and caveats: The CD3+CD56-NKG2C+ fraction was also led by these clonotypes in a few donors.

CDR1 is SGHVS, CDR2 FQNEAQ, per germline. The CDR3 is 15 amino acids. Notes on this clonotype: Its target is not known.

What made the TCR beta cDNA was 5'RACE template switching with UMIs. TCRdb reworked the 5' RACE reads into one entry per CDR3 protein, no DNA. The data include about 540,000 distinct CDR3 sequences; the top ten clones carry around 3.3%. The TCR originated in a man between 18 and 29 years old in good health. The chain has TRBV7-8 and TRBJ2-5; TCRdb outputs TRBD1, but without DNA this stays unchecked. The sample comprised blood T cells: a sorted CD56 or NKG2C T cell subset, CD4+ or CD8+ T cells, or bulk PBMC T cells (not recorded which). The CDR3 loop reads CASSDGTGLWETQYF.